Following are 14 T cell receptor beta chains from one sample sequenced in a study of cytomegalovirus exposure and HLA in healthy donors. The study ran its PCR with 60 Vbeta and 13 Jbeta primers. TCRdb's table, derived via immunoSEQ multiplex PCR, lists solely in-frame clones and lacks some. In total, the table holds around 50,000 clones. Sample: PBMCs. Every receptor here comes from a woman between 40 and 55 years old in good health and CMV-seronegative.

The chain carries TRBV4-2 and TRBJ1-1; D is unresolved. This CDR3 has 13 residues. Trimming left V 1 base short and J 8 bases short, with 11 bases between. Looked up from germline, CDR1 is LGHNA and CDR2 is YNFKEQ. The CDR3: CASSQGPGLEAFF. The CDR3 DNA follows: TGTGCCAGCAGCCAAGGGCCTGGCCTGGAAGCTTTCTTT.

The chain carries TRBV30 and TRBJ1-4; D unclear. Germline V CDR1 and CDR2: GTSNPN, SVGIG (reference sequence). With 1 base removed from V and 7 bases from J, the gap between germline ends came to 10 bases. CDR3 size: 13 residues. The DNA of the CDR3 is TGTGCCTGGAGTGAGTCACCAGGTGAAAAACTGTTTTTT. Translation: CAWSESPGEKLFF.

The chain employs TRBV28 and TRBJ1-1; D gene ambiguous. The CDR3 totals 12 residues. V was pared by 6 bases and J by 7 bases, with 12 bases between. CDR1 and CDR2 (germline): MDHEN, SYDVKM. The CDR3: CASSGIRYEAFF. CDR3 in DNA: TGTGCCAGCAGCGGAATCAGGTATGAAGCTTTCTTT.

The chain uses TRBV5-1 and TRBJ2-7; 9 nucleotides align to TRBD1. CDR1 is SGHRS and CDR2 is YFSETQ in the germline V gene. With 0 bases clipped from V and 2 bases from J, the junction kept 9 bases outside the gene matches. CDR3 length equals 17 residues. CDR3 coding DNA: TGCGCCAGCAGCTTGGGCCCCGGGGACAGGGATACCTACGAGCAGTACTTC. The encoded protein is CASSLGPGDRDTYEQYF.

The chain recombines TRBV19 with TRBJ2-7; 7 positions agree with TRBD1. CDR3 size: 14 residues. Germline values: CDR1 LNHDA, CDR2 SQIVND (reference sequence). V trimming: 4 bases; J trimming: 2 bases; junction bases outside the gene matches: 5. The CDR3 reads CASSSDRAAYEQYF. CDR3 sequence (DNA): TGTGCCAGTAGTAGTGACAGGGCAGCCTACGAGCAGTACTTC.

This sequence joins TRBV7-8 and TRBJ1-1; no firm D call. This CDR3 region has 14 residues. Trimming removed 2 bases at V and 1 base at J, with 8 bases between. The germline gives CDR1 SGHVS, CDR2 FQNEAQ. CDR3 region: CASSLSRRNTEAFF. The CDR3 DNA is TGTGCCAGCAGCTTATCCCGCAGGAACACTGAAGCTTTCTTT.

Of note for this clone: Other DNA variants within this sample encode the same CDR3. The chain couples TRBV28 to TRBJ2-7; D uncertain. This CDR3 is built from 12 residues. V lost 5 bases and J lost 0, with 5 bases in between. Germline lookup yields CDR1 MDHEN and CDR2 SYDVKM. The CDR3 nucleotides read TGTGCCAGCAGTCCCATCTCCTACGAGCAGTACTTC. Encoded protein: CASSPISYEQYF.

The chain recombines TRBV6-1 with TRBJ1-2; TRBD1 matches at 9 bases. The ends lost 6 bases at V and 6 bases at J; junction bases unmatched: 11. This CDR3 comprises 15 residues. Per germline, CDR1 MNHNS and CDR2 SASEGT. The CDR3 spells CASRGTGGVSDGYTF. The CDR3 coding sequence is TGTGCCAGCAGAGGAACAGGGGGCGTATCCGATGGCTACACCTTC.

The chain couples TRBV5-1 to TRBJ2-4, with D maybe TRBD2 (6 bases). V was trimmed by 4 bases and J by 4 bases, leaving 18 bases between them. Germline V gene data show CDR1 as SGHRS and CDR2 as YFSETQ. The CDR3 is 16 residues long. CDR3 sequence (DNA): TGCGCCAGCAGCCCGGGGGTAGCGGTTGGGAAAAACATTCAGTACTTC. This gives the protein CASSPGVAVGKNIQYF.

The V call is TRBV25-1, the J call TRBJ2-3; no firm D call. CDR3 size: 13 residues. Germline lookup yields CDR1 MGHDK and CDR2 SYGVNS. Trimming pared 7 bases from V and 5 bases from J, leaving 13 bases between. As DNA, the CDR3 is TGTGCCAGCAAAAACCTAGTAGTAGATACGCAGTATTTT. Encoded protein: CASKNLVVDTQYF.

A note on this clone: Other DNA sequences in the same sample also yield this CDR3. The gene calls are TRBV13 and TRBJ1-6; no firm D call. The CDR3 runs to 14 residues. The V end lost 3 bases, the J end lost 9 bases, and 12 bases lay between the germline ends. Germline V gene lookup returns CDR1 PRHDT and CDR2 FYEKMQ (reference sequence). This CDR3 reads CASSLGTQGSPLHF. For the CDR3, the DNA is TGTGCCAGCAGCTTGGGCACCCAAGGTTCACCCCTCCACTTT.

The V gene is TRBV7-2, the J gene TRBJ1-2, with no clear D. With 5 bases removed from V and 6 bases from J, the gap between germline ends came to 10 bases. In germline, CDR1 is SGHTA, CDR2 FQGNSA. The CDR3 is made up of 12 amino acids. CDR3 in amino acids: CASSTAGDGYTF. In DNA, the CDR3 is TGTGCCAGCAGCACTGCCGGGGATGGCTACACCTTC.

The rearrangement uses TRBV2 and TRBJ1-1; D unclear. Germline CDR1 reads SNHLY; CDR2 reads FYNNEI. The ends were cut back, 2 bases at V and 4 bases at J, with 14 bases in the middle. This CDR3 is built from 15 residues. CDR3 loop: CASSEFELVGTEAFF. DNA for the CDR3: TGTGCCAGCAGTGAATTTGAGCTGGTCGGCACTGAAGCTTTCTTT.

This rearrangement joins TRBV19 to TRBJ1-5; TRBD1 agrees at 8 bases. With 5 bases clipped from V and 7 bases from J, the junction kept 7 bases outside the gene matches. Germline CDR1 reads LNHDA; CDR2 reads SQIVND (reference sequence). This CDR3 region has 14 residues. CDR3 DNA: TGTGCCAGTAGTCTCAGGACAGGGAACCAGCCCCAGCATTTT. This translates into CASSLRTGNQPQHF.